The next 13 T cell receptor beta chains were all read from a single sample in a study of early T cells in non-severe SARS-CoV-2 infection. TCRdb re-analysed the 5' RACE reads in MiXCR, keeping a single row per CDR3 protein. The table records about 63,000 distinct CDR3 sequences, 10% to 15% of them present only once. Sequenced input: whole blood. These receptors all stem from an adult who was a healthcare worker with PCR-confirmed SARS-CoV-2 infection or an uninfected control (not recorded which).

This clonotype appeared a single time. A much larger clone lies a single base off, so this may be a read error. V usage is TRBV12-5 and J usage is TRBJ2-2; TRBD1 aligns across 8 bases. J was trimmed by 5 bases and V by 4 bases; bases with no gene match: 6. Germline lookup yields CDR1 LGHNT and CDR2 FRNRAP. This CDR3 comprises 15 residues. The CDR3 reads CASGYQQGATGELFF. The CDR3 coding sequence is TGTGCTAGTGGTTACCAGCAGGGGGCGACCGGGGAGCTGTTTTTT.

This clonotype has at least ten counts. The junction departs from germline at one end; a sequencing error may be responsible. J is TRBJ1-6 and V is TRBV5-1; possible D gene TRBD1, 5 bases. Looked up from germline, CDR1 is SGHRS and CDR2 is YFSETQ. This CDR3 comprises 15 residues. The CDR3 sequence: CASSLGGGGNSPLRF. The DNA of the CDR3 is TGCGCCAGCAGCTTGGGCGGGGGGGGTAATTCACCCCTCCGCTTT.

This clonotype was seen only a few times. The V and J genes are TRBV7-2 and TRBJ1-6; 9 positions agree with TRBD1. The CDR3 loop spans 14 amino acids. Germline CDR1 reads SGHTA; CDR2 reads FQGNSA. V dropped 8 bases and J dropped 7; count of bases not matched to a gene: 6. The CDR3 reads CASRWGQGNSPLHF. CDR3 bases: TGTGCCAGCCGTTGGGGACAGGGCAATTCACCCCTCCACTTT.

The chain is built from TRBV29-1 and TRBJ2-3; TRBD2 agrees at 15 bases. This CDR3 comprises 15 residues. In germline, CDR1 is SQVTM, CDR2 ANQGSEA. V shed 7 bases, J shed 5 bases, and the junction held 7 bases outside the gene matches. The CDR3 here is CSARTSGGARDTQYF. CDR3 bases: TGCAGCGCCAGGACTAGCGGGGGGGCCCGAGATACGCAGTATTTT.

The gene calls are TRBV9 and TRBJ2-4; TRBD2 is a possible D gene (5 bases). The CDR3 covers 17 residues. Trimming pared 3 bases from V and 0 bases from J, leaving 16 bases between. CDR1 is SGDLS, CDR2 YYNGEE, per germline. The DNA for the CDR3 is TGTGCCAGCAGCGGACGGGAACACAGATTAGCCAAAAACATTCAGTACTTC. Translation gives CASSGREHRLAKNIQYF.

The chain carries TRBV6-6 and TRBJ2-7; D is perhaps TRBD1 or TRBD2 (5 bases each). Trimming cost V 6 bases and J 2 bases, with 11 bases left between them. CDR1 MNHNY and CDR2 SVGAGI come from the germline V gene (reference sequence). The CDR3 is 13 amino acids. The CDR3 sequence: CASSKGTTYEQYF. CDR3 bases: TGTGCCAGCAGCAAAGGGACGACCTACGAGCAGTACTTC.

This clonotype was recorded many times. The chain recombines TRBV2 with TRBJ2-3, with 9 positions matching TRBD2. J was trimmed by 4 bases and V by 10 bases; bases with no gene match: 6. The V gene's germline CDR1 is SNHLY and CDR2 FYNNEI. This CDR3 contains 13 residues. CDR3 region: CATSGLASDTQYF. The CDR3 DNA reads TGTGCCACCTCGGGACTAGCCTCAGATACGCAGTATTTT.

This clonotype was counted a few times. The chain couples TRBV29-1 to TRBJ1-1; D unclear. Trimming removed 6 bases at V and 7 bases at J, with 9 bases between. Germline V gene data show CDR1 as SQVTM and CDR2 as ANQGSEA. This CDR3 is 10 amino acids long. The DNA for the CDR3 is TGCAGCGTCCAGTCTGGTGAAGCTTTCTTT. Translation gives CSVQSGEAFF.

This clonotype was detected only a few times. V is TRBV7-2 and J is TRBJ1-6, with 9 bases lining up with TRBD1. CDR1 and CDR2 (germline): SGHTA, FQGNSA. CDR3 size: 15 residues. The V gene end was trimmed by 5 bases and the J gene end by 8 bases; junction bases not matched to a gene: 7. The CDR3 protein is CASSVETGGYSPLHF. DNA for the CDR3: TGTGCCAGCAGCGTAGAGACAGGGGGGTATTCACCCCTCCACTTT.

The chain joins TRBV5-1 to TRBJ2-5; the D gene is possibly TRBD2 (5 bases). Germline CDR1 reads SGHRS; CDR2 reads YFSETQ. The CDR3 loop spans 13 amino acids. Trimming left V 7 bases short and J 5 bases short, with 15 bases between. The CDR3 nucleotides read TGCGCCAGCTCTCTAGCTCCCCGGGAGACCCAGTACTTC. Amino acids: CASSLAPRETQYF.

The V gene is TRBV29-1, the J gene TRBJ2-5; D is perhaps TRBD2 (5 bases). This CDR3 comprises 13 residues. From germline, CDR1 is SQVTM and CDR2 ANQGSEA. Between the trimmed V and J ends, which lost 5 bases and 5 bases, there was a span of 15 bases. The CDR3 reads CSVTGMGGETQYF. CDR3 DNA sequence: TGCAGCGTTACGGGGATGGGCGGGGAGACCCAGTACTTC.

In its sample, this clonotype was seen many times. The chain uses TRBV6-2 or TRBV6-3 and TRBJ1-2, with D uncertain. Trimming pared 7 bases from V and 4 bases from J, leaving 19 bases between. From germline, CDR1 is MNHEY and CDR2 SVGEGT. This CDR3 contains 15 residues. Written as DNA, the CDR3 is TGTGCCAGCATCTCGACAAGCACACTCTTCTATGGCTACACCTTC. Protein: CASISTSTLFYGYTF.

In its sample, this clonotype was seen a few times. This chain joins TRBV18 and TRBJ1-5, with D unclear. Trimming removed 3 bases at V and 1 base at J, with 10 bases between. Germline loops: CDR1 KGHSH, CDR2 LQKENI. The CDR3 length is 15 residues. The chain's CDR3 is CASSPLSESNQPQHF. As DNA, the CDR3 is TGTGCCAGCTCACCGTTGTCGGAAAGCAATCAGCCCCAGCATTTT.